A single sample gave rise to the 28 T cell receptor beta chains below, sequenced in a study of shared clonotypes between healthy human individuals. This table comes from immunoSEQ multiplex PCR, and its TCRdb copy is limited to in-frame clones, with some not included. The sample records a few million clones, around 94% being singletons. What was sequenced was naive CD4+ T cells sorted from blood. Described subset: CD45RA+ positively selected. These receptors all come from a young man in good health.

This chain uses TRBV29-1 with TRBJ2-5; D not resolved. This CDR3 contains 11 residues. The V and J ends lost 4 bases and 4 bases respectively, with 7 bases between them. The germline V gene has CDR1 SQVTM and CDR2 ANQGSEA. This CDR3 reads CSVGKLETQYF. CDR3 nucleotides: TGCAGCGTTGGCAAATTAGAGACCCAGTACTTC.

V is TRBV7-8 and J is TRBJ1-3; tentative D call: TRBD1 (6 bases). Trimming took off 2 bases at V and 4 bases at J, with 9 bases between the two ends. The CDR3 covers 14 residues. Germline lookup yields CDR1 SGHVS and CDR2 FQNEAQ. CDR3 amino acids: CASSLRGEGNTIYF. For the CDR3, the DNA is TGTGCCAGCAGCTTAAGGGGGGAAGGAAACACCATATATTTT.

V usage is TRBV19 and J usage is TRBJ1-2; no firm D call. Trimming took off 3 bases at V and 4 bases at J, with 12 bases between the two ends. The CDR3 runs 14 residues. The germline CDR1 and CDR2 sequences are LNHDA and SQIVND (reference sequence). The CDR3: CASSISDLAYGYTF. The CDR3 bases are TGTGCCAGTAGTATTTCTGACCTGGCCTATGGCTACACCTTC.

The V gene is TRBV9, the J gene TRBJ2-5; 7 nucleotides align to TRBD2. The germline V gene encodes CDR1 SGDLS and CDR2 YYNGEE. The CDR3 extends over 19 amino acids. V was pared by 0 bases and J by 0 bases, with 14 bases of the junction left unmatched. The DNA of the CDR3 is TGTGCCAGCAGCGTAGGGCTAGCGGAAGCCAACCGGAACCAAGAGACCCAGTACTTC. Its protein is CASSVGLAEANRNQETQYF.

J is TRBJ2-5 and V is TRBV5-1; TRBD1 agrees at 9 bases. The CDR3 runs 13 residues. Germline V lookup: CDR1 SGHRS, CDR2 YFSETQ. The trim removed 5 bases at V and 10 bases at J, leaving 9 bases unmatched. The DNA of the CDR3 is TGCGCCAGCAGAGGGAGGACAGGGGTGGTCCAGTACTTC. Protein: CASRGRTGVVQYF.

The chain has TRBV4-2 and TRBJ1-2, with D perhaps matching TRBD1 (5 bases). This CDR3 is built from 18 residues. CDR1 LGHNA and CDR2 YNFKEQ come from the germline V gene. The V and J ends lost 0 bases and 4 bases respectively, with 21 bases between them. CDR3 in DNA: TGTGCCAGCAGCCAAGATCGGGGGGTTGAAGGATTTCTCTATGGCTACACCTTC. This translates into CASSQDRGVEGFLYGYTF.

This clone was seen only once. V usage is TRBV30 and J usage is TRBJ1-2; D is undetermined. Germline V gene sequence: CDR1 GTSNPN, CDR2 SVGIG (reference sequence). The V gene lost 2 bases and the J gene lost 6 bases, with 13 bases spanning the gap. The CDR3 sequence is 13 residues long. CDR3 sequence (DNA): TGTGCCTGGAGTCGGACGGGCGCGGATGGCTACACCTTC. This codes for CAWSRTGADGYTF. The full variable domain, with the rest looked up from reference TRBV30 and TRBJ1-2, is SQTIHQWPATLVQPVGSPLSLECTVEGTSNPNLYWYRQAAGRGLQLLFYSVGIGQISSEVPQNLSASRPQDRQFILSSKKLLLSDSGFYLCAWSRTGADGYTFGSGTRLTVV.

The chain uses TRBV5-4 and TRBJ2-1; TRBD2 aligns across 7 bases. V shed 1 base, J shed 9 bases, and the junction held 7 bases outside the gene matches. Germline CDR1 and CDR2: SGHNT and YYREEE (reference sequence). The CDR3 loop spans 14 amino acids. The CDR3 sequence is CASSLTLGGSEQFF. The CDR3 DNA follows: TGTGCCAGCAGCTTGACTCTTGGCGGGAGTGAGCAGTTCTTC.

CDR3 nucleotides: TGTGCCAGCAGCCAAGACTGGGGTGGGGGTGAAAAACTGTTTTTT. This codes for CASSQDWGGGEKLFF. V usage is TRBV14 and J usage is TRBJ1-4; D may be TRBD1 (5 bases). The CDR3 spans 15 residues. The germline V and J ends were trimmed by 0 bases and 7 bases, with 12 bases remaining between them. Germline V gene lookup returns CDR1 SGHDN and CDR2 FVKESK.

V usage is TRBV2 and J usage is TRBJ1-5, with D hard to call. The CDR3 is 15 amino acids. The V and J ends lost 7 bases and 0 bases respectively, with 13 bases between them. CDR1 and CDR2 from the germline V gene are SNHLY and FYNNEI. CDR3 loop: CASKAAFYSNQPQHF. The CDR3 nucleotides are TGTGCCAGCAAGGCGGCTTTCTATAGCAATCAGCCCCAGCATTTT.

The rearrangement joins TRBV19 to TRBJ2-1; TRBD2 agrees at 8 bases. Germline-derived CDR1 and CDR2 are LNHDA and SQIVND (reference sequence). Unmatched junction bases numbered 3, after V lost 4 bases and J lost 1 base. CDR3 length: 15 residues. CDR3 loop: CASSRASGSYNEQFF. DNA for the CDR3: TGTGCCAGTAGTAGGGCTAGCGGGTCCTACAATGAGCAGTTCTTC.

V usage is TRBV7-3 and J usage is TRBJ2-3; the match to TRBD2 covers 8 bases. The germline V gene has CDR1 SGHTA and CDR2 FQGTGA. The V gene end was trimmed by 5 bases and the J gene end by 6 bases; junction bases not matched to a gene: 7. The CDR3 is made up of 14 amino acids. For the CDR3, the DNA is TGTGCCAGCAGCGCGGGGGGCCGGGCGGATACGCAGTATTTT. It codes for CASSAGGRADTQYF.

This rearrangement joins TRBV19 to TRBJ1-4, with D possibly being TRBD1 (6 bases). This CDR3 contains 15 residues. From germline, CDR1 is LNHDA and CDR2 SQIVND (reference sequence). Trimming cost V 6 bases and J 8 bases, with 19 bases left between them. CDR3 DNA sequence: TGTGCCAGTAGAACGAATGAGGGGGTAGGCGAAAAACTGTTTTTT. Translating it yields CASRTNEGVGEKLFF. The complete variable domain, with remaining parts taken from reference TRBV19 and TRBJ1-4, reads DGGITQSPKYLFRKEGQNVTLSCEQNLNHDAMYWYRQDPGQGLRLIYYSQIVNDFQKGDIAEGYSVSREKKESFPLTVTSAQKNPTAFYLCASRTNEGVGEKLFFGSGTQLSVL.

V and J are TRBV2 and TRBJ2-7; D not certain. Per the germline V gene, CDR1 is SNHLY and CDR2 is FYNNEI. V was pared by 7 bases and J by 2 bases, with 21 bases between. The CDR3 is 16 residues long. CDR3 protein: CASTTRPQPLAYEQYF. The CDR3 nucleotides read TGTGCCAGCACCACACGTCCCCAACCCCTTGCCTACGAGCAGTACTTC.

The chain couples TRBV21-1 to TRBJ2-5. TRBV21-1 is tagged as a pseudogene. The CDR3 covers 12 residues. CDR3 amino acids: CASSKARETQYF. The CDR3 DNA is TGTGCCAGCAGCAAAGCTCGCGAGACCCAGTACTTC.

CDR3 loop: CASSGGSAGQETQYF. For the CDR3, the DNA is TGTGCCAGTAGTGGGGGGAGCGCGGGTCAAGAGACCCAGTACTTC. This chain uses TRBV19 with TRBJ2-5, with D perhaps matching TRBD2 (6 bases). The CDR3 extends over 15 amino acids. Trimming shortened V by 5 bases and J by 2 bases, and 15 bases separated the two germline ends. CDR1 and CDR2 from the germline V gene are LNHDA and SQIVND (reference sequence).

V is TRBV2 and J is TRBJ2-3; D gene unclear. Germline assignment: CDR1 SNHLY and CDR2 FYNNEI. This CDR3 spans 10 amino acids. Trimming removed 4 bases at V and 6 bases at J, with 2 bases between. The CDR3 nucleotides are TGTGCCAGCAGTGGGGATACGCAGTATTTT. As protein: CASSGDTQYF. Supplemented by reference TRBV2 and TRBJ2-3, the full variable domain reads EPEVTQTPSHQVTQMGQEVILRCVPISNHLYFYWYRQILGQKVEFLVSFYNNEISEKSEIFDDQFSVERPDGSNFTLKIRSTKLEDSAMYFCASSGDTQYFGPGTRLTVL.

In DNA, the CDR3 is TGTGCCAGCAGTTTAGGTGGAGGGACTTCACCCCTCCACTTT. Translating gives CASSLGGGTSPLHF. This sequence joins TRBV28 and TRBJ1-6, with TRBD1 as a possible D gene (5 bases). V was cut by 2 bases and J by 9 bases, with 11 bases left in between. Per the germline V gene, CDR1 is MDHEN and CDR2 is SYDVKM. The CDR3 length is 14 residues.

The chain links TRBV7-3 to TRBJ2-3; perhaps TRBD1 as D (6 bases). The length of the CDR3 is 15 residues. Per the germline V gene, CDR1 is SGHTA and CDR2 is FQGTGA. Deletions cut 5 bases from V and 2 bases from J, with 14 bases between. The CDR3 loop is CASSLQTGNTDTQYF. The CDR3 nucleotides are TGTGCCAGCAGCCTCCAGACAGGAAACACAGATACGCAGTATTTT.

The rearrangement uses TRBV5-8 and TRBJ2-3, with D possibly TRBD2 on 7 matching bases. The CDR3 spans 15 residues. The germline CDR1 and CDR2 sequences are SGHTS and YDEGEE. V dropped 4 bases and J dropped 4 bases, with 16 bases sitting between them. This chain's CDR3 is CASSPGDYVSDTQYF. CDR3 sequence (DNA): TGTGCCAGCAGCCCAGGGGACTATGTTTCAGATACGCAGTATTTT.

The CDR3 sequence is CASSWRFAYEQYF. The DNA of the CDR3 is TGTGCCAGCAGCTGGAGGTTTGCCTACGAGCAGTACTTC. V and J are TRBV7-9 and TRBJ2-7; possibly TRBD2 for D (5 bases). This CDR3 is 13 amino acids long. The V gene lost 4 bases and the J gene lost 2 bases, with 9 bases spanning the gap. CDR1 and CDR2 from the germline V gene are SEHNR and FQNEAQ (reference sequence).

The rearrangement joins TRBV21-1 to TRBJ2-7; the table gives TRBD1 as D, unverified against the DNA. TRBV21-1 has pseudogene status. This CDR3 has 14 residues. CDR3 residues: CASSTRDRVWEQYF. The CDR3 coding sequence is TGTGCCAGCAGCACCCGGGACAGGGTGTGGGAGCAGTACTTC.

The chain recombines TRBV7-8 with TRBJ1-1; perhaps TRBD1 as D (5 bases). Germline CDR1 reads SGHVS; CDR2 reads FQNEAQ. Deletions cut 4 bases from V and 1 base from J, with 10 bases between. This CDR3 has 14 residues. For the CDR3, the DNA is TGTGCCAGCAGCTCGGCAGGGAAGAACACTGAAGCTTTCTTT. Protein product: CASSSAGKNTEAFF. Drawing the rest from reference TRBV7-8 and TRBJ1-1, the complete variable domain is GAGVSQSPRYKVAKRGQDVALRCDPISGHVSLFWYQQALGQGPEFLTYFQNEAQLDKSGLPSDRFFAERPEGSVSTLKIQRTQQEDSAVYLCASSSAGKNTEAFFGQGTRLTVV.

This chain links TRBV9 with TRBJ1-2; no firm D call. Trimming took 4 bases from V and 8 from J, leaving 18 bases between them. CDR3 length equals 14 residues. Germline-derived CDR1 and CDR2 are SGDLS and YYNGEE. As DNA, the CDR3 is TGTGCCAGCAGCCCACCCTCCCTACTGGGCGGCTACACCTTC. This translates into CASSPPSLLGGYTF.

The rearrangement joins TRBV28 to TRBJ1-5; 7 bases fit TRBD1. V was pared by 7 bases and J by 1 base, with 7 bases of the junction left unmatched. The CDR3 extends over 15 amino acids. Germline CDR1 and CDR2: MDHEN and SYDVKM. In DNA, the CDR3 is TGTGCCAGCACCTCCCCGGGACAGAGCAATCAGCCCCAGCATTTT. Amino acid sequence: CASTSPGQSNQPQHF. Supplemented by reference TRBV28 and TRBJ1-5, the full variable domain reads DVKVTQSSRYLVKRTGEKVFLECVQDMDHENMFWYRQDPGLGLRLIYFSYDVKMKEKGDIPEGYSVSREKKERFSLILESASTNQTSMYLCASTSPGQSNQPQHFGDGTRLSIL.

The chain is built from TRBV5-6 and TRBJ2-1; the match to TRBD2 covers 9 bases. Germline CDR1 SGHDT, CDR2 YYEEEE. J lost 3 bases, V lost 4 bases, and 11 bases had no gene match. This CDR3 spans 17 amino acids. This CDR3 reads CASSRVPGLAYYNEQFF. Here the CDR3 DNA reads TGTGCCAGCAGCCGTGTACCGGGACTAGCATACTACAATGAGCAGTTCTTC.

The CDR3 here is CASSYGDREYEQYF. The CDR3 DNA reads as TGTGCCAGCAGTTACGGGGACAGAGAGTACGAGCAGTACTTC. The J gene is TRBJ2-7, the V gene TRBV6-5, with 7 positions matching TRBD1. This CDR3 spans 14 amino acids. The germline V gene has CDR1 MNHEY and CDR2 SVGAGI. V was pared by 2 bases and J by 4 bases, with 5 bases of the junction left unmatched.

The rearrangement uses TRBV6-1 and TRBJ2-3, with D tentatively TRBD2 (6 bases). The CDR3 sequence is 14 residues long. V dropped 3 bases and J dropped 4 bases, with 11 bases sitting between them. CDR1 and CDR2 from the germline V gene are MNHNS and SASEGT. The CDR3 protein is CASSDVREADTQYF. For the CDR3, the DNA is TGTGCCAGCAGTGATGTGAGGGAGGCAGATACGCAGTATTTT.